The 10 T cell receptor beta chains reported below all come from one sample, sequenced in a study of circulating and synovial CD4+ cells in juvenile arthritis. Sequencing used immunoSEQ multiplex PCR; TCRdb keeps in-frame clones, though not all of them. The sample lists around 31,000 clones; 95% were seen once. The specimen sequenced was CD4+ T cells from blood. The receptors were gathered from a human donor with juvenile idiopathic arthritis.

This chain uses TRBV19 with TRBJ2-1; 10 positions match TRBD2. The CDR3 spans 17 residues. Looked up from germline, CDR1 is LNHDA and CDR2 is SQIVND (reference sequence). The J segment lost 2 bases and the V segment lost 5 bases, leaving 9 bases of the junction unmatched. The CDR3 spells CASSSRASGSPYNEQFF. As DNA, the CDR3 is TGTGCCAGTAGTTCTCGGGCTAGCGGGAGCCCCTACAATGAGCAGTTCTTC.

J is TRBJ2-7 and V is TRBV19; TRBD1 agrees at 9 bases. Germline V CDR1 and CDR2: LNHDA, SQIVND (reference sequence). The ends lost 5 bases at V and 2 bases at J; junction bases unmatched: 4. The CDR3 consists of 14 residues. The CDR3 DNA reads TGTGCCAGTAGTTTCGGACAGGGGACCTACGAGCAGTACTTC. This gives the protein CASSFGQGTYEQYF.

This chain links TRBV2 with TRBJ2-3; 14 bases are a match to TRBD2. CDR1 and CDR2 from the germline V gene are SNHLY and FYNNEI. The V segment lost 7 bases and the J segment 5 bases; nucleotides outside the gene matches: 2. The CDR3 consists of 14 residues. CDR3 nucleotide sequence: TGTGCCAGCACCGGGACTAGCGGGAGAGATACGCAGTATTTT. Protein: CASTGTSGRDTQYF.

The CDR3 reads CASSELGQGYEKLFF. CDR3 in DNA: TGTGCCAGCAGTGAATTGGGACAGGGATATGAAAAACTGTTTTTT. This rearrangement joins TRBV25-1 to TRBJ1-4; 9 bases align to TRBD1. The CDR3 loop spans 15 amino acids. CDR1 and CDR2 from the germline V gene are MGHDK and SYGVNS. The V gene end was trimmed by 1 base and the J gene end by 6 bases; junction bases not matched to a gene: 3. The full variable domain, in which reference TRBV25-1 and TRBJ1-4 provide the parts outside the CDR3, is EADIYQTPRYLVIGTGKKITLECSQTMGHDKMYWYQQDPGMELHLIHYSYGVNSTEKGDLSSESTVSRIRTEHFPLTLESARPSHTSQYLCASSELGQGYEKLFFGSGTQLSVL.

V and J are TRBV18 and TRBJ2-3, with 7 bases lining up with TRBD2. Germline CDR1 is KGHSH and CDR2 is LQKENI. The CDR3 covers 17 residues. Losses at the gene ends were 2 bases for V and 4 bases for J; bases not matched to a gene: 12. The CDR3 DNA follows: TGTGCCAGCTCACCAACGTTCACCGGGGGAGGGCCAGATACGCAGTATTTT. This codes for CASSPTFTGGGPDTQYF.

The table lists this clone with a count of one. CDR3 DNA sequence: TGTGCCAGCAGCGTCGACGGGGGAGGCACAGATACGCAGTATTTT. It is translated as CASSVDGGGTDTQYF. This chain uses TRBV5-4 with TRBJ2-3; D possibly corresponds to TRBD2 (6 bases). Trimming took 4 bases from V and 1 from J, leaving 13 bases between them. The CDR3 covers 15 residues. CDR1 and CDR2 (germline): SGHNT, YYREEE (reference sequence). Looking up the rest from reference TRBV5-4 and TRBJ2-3 gives the full variable domain: ETGVTQSPTHLIKTRGQQVTLRCSSQSGHNTVSWYQQALGQGPQFIFQYYREEENGRGNFPPRFSGLQFPNYSSELNVNALELDDSALYLCASSVDGGGTDTQYFGPGTRLTVL.

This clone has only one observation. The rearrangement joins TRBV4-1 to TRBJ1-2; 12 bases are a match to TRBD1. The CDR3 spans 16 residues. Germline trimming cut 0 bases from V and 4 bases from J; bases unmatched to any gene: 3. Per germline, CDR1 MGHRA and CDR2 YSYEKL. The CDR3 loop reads CASSQDLGQGAYGYTF. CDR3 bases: TGCGCCAGCAGCCAAGATTTGGGACAGGGGGCCTATGGCTACACCTTC.

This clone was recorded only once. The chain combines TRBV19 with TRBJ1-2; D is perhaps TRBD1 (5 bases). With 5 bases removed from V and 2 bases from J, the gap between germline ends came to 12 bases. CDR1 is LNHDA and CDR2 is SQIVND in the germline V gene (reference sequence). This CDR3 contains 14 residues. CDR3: CASSVPTANYGYTF. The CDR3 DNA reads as TGTGCCAGTAGTGTACCGACAGCAAACTATGGCTACACCTTC.

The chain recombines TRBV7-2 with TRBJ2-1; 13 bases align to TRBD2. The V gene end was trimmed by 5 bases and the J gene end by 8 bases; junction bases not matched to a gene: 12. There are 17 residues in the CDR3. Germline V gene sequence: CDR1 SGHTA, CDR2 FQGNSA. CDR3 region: CASSHSRTSGSRHEQFF. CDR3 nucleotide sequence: TGTGCCAGCAGCCACTCTCGGACTAGCGGGAGTCGCCATGAGCAGTTCTTC.

The CDR3 loop is CSVRTAWEGYTF. The CDR3 coding sequence is TGCAGCGTTAGGACCGCGTGGGAGGGCTACACCTTC. The rearrangement joins TRBV29-1 to TRBJ1-2; D is uncertain. The CDR3 sequence is 12 residues long. V was trimmed by 5 bases and J by 8 bases, leaving 15 bases between them. Germline lookup yields CDR1 SQVTM and CDR2 ANQGSEA.